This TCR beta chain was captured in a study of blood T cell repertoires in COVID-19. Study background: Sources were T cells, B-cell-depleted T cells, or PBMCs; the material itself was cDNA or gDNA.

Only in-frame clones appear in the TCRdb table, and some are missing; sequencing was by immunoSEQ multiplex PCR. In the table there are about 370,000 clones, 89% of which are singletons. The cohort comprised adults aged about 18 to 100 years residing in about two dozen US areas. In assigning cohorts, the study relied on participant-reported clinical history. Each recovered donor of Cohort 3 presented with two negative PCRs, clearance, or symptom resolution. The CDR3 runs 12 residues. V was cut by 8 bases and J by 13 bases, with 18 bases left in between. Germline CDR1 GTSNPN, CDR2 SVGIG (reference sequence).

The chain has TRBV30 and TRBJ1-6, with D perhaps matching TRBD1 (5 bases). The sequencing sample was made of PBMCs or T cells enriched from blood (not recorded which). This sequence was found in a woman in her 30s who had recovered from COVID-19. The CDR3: CATHLGLGPLHF. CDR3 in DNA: TGTGCCACCCACTTGGGGCTGGGGCCCCTCCACTTT.